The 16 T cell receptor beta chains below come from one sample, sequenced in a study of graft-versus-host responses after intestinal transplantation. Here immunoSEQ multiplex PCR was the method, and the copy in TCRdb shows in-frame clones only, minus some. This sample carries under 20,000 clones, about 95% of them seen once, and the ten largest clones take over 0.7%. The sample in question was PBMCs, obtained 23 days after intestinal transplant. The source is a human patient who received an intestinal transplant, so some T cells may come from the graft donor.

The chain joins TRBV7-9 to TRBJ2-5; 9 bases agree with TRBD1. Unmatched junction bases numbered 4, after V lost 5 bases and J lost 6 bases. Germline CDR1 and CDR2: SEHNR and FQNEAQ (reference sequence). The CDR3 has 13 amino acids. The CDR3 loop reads CASSRDREKTQYF. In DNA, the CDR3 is TGTGCCAGCAGCCGGGACAGGGAAAAGACCCAGTACTTC.

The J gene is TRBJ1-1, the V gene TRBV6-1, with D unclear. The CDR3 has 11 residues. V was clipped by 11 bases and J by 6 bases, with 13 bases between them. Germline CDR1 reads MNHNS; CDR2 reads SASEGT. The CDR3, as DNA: TGTGCCCGACATCCTGTCCCTGAAGCTTTCTTT. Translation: CARHPVPEAFF.

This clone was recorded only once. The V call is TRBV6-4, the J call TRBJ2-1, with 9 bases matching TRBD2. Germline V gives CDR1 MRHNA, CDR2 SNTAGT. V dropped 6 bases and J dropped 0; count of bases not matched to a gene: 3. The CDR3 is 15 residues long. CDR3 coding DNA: TGTGCCAGCAGGCTAGCGGGGAGCTCCTACAATGAGCAGTTCTTC. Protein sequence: CASRLAGSSYNEQFF.

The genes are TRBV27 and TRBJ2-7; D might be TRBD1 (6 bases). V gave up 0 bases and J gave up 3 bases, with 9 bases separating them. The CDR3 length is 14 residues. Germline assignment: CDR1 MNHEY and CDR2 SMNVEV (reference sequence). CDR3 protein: CASSLSGTIYEQYF. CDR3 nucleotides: TGTGCCAGCAGTTTATCCGGGACAATCTACGAGCAGTACTTC.

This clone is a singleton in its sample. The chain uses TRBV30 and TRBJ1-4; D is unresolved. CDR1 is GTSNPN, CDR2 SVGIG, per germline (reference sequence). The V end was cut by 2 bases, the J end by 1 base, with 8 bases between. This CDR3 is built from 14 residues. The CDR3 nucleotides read TGTGCCTGGAGTCCTGGGTTAACTAATGAAAAACTGTTTTTT. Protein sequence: CAWSPGLTNEKLFF. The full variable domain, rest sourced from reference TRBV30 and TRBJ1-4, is SQTIHQWPATLVQPVGSPLSLECTVEGTSNPNLYWYRQAAGRGLQLLFYSVGIGQISSEVPQNLSASRPQDRQFILSSKKLLLSDSGFYLCAWSPGLTNEKLFFGSGTQLSVL.

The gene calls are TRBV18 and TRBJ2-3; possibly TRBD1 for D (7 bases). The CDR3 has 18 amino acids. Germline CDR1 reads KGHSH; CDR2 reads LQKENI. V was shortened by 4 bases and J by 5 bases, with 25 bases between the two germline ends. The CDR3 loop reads CASSLRGTDLVTQDTQYF. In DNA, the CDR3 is TGTGCCAGCTCACTCCGGGGGACAGACCTAGTTACACAAGATACGCAGTATTTT.

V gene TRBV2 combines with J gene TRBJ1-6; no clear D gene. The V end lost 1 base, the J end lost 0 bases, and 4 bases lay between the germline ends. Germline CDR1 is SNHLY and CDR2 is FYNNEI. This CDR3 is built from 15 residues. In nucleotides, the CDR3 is TGTGCCAGCAGTGAAGAGAGCTCCTATAATTCACCCCTCCACTTT. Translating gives CASSEESSYNSPLHF.

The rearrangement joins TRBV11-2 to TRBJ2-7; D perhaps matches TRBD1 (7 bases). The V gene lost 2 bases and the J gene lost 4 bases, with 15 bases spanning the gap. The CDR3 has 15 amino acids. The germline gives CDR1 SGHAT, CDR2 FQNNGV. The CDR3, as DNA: TGTGCCAGCAGCTTATTGCAGGGGGACTCGTACGAGCAGTACTTC. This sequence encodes CASSLLQGDSYEQYF.

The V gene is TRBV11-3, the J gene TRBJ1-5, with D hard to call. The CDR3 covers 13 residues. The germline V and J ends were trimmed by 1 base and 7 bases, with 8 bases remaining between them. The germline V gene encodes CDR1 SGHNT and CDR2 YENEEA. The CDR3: CASSLGVEQPQHF. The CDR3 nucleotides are TGTGCCAGCAGCTTAGGGGTTGAACAGCCCCAGCATTTT.

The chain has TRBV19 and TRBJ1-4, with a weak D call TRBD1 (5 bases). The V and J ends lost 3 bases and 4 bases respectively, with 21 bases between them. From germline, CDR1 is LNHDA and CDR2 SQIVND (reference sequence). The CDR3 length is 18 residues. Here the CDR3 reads CASSILSNRLLINEKLFF. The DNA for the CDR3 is TGTGCCAGTAGTATTTTATCCAACAGGTTGTTAATTAATGAAAAACTGTTTTTT.

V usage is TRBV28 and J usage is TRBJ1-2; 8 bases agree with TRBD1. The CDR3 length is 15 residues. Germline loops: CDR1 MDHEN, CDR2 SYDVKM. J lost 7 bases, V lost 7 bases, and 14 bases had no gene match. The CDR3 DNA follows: TGTGCCAGCACCTTAGGTGGGGACAGGACGGCTGGCTACACCTTC. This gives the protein CASTLGGDRTAGYTF.

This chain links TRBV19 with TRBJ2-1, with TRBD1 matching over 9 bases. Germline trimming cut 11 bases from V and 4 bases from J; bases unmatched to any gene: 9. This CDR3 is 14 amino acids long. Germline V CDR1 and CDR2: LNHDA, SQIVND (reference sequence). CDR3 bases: TGTGCCTCCCAGACCGGGACAGGGTACAATGAGCAGTTCTTC. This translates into CASQTGTGYNEQFF.

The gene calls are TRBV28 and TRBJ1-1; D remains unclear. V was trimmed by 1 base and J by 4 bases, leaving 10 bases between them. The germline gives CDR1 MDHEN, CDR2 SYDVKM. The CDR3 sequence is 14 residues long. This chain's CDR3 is CASSLLVQVTEAFF. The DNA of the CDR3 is TGTGCCAGCAGTTTATTGGTGCAGGTCACTGAAGCTTTCTTT.

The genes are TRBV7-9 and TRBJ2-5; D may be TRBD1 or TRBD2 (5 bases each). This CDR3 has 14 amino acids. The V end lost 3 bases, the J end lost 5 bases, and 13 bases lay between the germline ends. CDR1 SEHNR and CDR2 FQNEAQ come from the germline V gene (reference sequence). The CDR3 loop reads CASSFPGRWETQYF. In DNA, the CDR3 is TGTGCCAGCAGCTTTCCGGGACGGTGGGAGACCCAGTACTTC.

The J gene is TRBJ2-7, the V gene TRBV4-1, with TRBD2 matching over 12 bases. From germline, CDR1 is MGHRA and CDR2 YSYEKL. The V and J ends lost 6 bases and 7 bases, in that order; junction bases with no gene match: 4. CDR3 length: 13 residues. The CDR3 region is CASSLGLAGEQYF. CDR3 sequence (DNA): TGCGCCAGCAGTCTAGGACTAGCGGGGGAGCAGTACTTC.

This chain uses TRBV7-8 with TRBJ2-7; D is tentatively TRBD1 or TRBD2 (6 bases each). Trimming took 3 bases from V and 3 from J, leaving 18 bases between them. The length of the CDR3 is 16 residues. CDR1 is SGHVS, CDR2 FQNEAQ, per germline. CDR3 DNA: TGTGCCAGCAGCTTGGGGGGCGGCAGCGCCTTCTACGAGCAGTACTTC. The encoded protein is CASSLGGGSAFYEQYF.